These T cell receptor beta chains were read from a single sample in a study of PD-1 blockade in classical Hodgkin lymphoma. Libraries were prepared by immunoSEQ multiplex PCR; TCRdb keeps only in-frame clonotypes and omits some of them. The sample lists over 80,000 clones; roughly 92% were seen once. The material sequenced was peripheral blood mononuclear cells (PBMCs), taken at baseline. The receptors shown here come from a human donor with classical Hodgkin lymphoma. Each CDR3 is given with its conserved first and last residue. D genes are given only for firm matches. The listing skips clone size in some rows; elsewhere it reads once, few, many or a size class.

j_call,v_call,clone_size,d_call,cdr3_nt,cdr3_aa
TRBJ1-1,TRBV2,NA,NA,TGTGCCAGCAGTGAGTACACAGGGAAGCCAGAAGCTTTCTTT,CASSEYTGKPEAFF
TRBJ2-5,TRBV10-2,NA,TRBD2,TGCGCCAGCAGCAGGGCGGGAGGTGGGCAAGAGACCCAGTACTTC,CASSRAGGGQETQYF
TRBJ1-1,TRBV28,NA,NA,TGTGCCAGCAGTCCACCGGGACAGAACACTGAAGCTTTCTTT,CASSPPGQNTEAFF
TRBJ1-2,TRBV6-1,NA,NA,TGTGCCAGCAGTGTAGGTCCCGCCAGGGACTATGGCTACACCTTC,CASSVGPARDYGYTF
TRBJ2-7,TRBV4-2,NA,TRBD2,TGTGCCAGCAGCCAAGAGACTAGCGGAGACTCCTACGAGCAGTACTTC,CASSQETSGDSYEQYF
TRBJ2-3,TRBV7-6,few,NA,TGTGCCAGCAGCCAGACAGTAACTAGCACAGATACGCAGTATTTT,CASSQTVTSTDTQYF
TRBJ2-7,TRBV11-2,NA,TRBD2,TGTGCCAGCAGCTTAGAGCCCGGTCGGGGGGTATCCTACGAGCAGTACTTC,CASSLEPGRGVSYEQYF
TRBJ1-1,TRBV28,NA,TRBD1,TGTGCCAGCAGTCTACAGGGGCCCCACACTGAAGCTTTCTTT,CASSLQGPHTEAFF
TRBJ2-1,TRBV10-2,NA,TRBD2,TGCGCCAGCTTTAGGTCTAGCGGGACCAATGAGCAGTTCTTC,CASFRSSGTNEQFF
TRBJ2-7,TRBV5-1,once,NA,TGCGCCAGCAGCTTGGATACGGGACTGGCCTCTGGAGAGCAGTACTTC,CASSLDTGLASGEQYF
TRBJ2-6,TRBV9,NA,TRBD1,TGTGCCAGCAGCGTAGCTACGGGACAGGTTGAGGCCGGGGCCAACGTCCTGACTTTC,CASSVATGQVEAGANVLTF
TRBJ2-1,TRBV10-3,NA,TRBD2,TGTGCCAGTGGGCTAGCGGGAGACCTTCCCTACAATGAGCAGTTCTTC,CASGLAGDLPYNEQFF
TRBJ1-2,TRBV5-1,NA,NA,TGCGCCAGCAGCTTGGATCGGGATGGCTACACCTTC,CASSLDRDGYTF
TRBJ2-1,TRBV28,NA,NA,TGTGCCAGCAGTTTGCCTCCGGGATTTGAGCAGTTCTTC,CASSLPPGFEQFF
TRBJ2-7,TRBV27,NA,TRBD1,TGTGCCAGCAGTTTATTTCCGACAGGGTCCGTCGAGCAGTACTTC,CASSLFPTGSVEQYF
TRBJ1-3,TRBV2,NA,TRBD1,TGTGCCAGCAGTGATGACCCGGACAGGATAGGAAACACCATATATTTT,CASSDDPDRIGNTIYF
TRBJ1-1,TRBV28,NA,NA,TGTGCCAGCAGTTTACACGGCGGCCTCCAAGGGACGTACACTGAAGCTTTCTTT,CASSLHGGLQGTYTEAFF
TRBJ1-5,TRBV7-2,NA,NA,TGTGCCAGCAGCTTAGGGTTGGGGGTGGATCAGCCCCAGCATTTT,CASSLGLGVDQPQHF
TRBJ1-1,TRBV28,NA,NA,TGTGCCAGCCTAGACAGCAAAAAGTTAGAAGCTTTCTTT,CASLDSKKLEAFF
TRBJ2-2,TRBV10-3,NA,TRBD1,TGTGCCACACAGGGGACGAACACCGGGGAGCTGTTTTTT,CATQGTNTGELFF
TRBJ1-1,TRBV5-1,NA,NA,TGCGCCAGCAGCTTGGTCATTGGGGGCGCGAACACTGAAGCTTTCTTT,CASSLVIGGANTEAFF
TRBJ1-5,TRBV10-2,NA,TRBD1,TGCGCCAGCTGCCCTAATCAGGGGGTCAATCAGCCCCAGCATTTT,CASCPNQGVNQPQHF
TRBJ1-1,TRBV5-5,NA,NA,TGTGCCAGCAGCTTGGACTGGGGCTCCACTGAAGCTTTCTTT,CASSLDWGSTEAFF
TRBJ2-5,TRBV21-1,NA,NA,TGTGCCAGCAGCAAAACCGGACTAGCGGTCCAAGAGACCCAGTACTTC,CASSKTGLAVQETQYF
TRBJ1-4,TRBV10-1,NA,NA,TGCGCCAGCAGTGAAGCCGGGATGGAGGATGAAAAACTGTTTTTT,CASSEAGMEDEKLFF
TRBJ1-1,TRBV11-2,NA,NA,TGTGCCAGCAGCTGGGCAGGGACGAACACTGAAGCTTTCTTT,CASSWAGTNTEAFF
TRBJ1-5,TRBV27,NA,NA,TGTGCCAGCAGTTTTAGCGAGCGGGGCTACCAGCATTTT,CASSFSERGYQHF
TRBJ2-1,TRBV7-3,NA,NA,TGTGCCAGCAGCGAATCCCTAAACAGGGTCGATGAGCAGTTCTTC,CASSESLNRVDEQFF
TRBJ2-7,TRBV7-9,NA,TRBD2,TGTGCCAGCAGCTCGCAGCGGGAGCTGTACTTC,CASSSQRELYF
TRBJ1-2,TRBV6-5,NA,NA,TGTGCCAGCAGTTACGCGGCGAAGAAGTCCTACACCTTC,CASSYAAKKSYTF
TRBJ2-7,TRBV29-1,NA,NA,TGCAGCGTTGAAGGACGGAACTACGAGCAGTACTTC,CSVEGRNYEQYF